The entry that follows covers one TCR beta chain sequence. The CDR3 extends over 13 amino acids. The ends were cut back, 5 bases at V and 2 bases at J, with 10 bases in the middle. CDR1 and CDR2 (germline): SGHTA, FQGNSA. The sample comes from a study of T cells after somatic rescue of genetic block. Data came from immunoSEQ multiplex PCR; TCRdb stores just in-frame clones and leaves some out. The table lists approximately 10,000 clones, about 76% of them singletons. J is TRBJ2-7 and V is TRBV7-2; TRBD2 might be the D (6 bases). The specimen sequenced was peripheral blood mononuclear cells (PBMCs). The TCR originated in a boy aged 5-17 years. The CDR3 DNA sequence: TGTGCCAGCAGCCTACGCGGGACCTACGAGCAGTACTTC. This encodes CASSLRGTYEQYF.